The following is a TCR beta chain sequence with its context. Its antigen remains unknown. The PCR employed 60 Vbeta primers together with 13 Jbeta primers. The protocol was immunoSEQ multiplex PCR, while the TCRdb copy is restricted to in-frame clones and leaves out a portion. The sample carries about 100,000 clones, 75% to 80% recorded once. Donors had nominal health at sampling but likely had unrecorded immune exposures. This sample is drawn from a study of cytomegalovirus exposure and HLA in healthy donors. Findings of the study overall: Researchers reportedly found TCR beta sequences accurately predicted most subjects' HLA-A and HLA-B alleles.

This CDR3 has 16 amino acids. V was pared by 1 base and J by 3 bases, with 16 bases between. Looked up from germline, CDR1 is LNHNV and CDR2 is YYDKDF (reference sequence). The rearrangement uses TRBV15 and TRBJ2-7, with a weak D call TRBD1 (7 bases). This clonotype originated in a male donor in good health and CMV-seropositive. Material: PBMCs. The CDR3 DNA reads TGTGCCACCAGCAGAGGAGGGAGGACAGGTAGCTACGAGCAGTACTTC. Its protein is CATSRGGRTGSYEQYF.